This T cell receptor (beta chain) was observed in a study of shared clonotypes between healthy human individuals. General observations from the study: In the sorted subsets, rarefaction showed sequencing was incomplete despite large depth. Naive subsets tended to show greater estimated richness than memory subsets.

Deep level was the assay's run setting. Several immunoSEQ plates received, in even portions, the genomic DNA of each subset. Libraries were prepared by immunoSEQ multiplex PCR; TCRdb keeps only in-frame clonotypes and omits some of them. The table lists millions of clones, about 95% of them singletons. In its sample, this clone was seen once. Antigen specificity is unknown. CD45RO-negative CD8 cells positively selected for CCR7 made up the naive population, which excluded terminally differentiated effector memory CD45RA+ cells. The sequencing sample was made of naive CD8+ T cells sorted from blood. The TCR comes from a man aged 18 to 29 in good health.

The CDR3 nucleotides read TGTGCCAGCAGCAGATCTCGGGGGCGCAAAACTGAAGCTTTCTTT. As protein: CASSRSRGRKTEAFF. The genes are TRBV6-5 and TRBJ1-1, with a possible D match to TRBD1 (6 bases). Looked up from germline, CDR1 is MNHEY and CDR2 is SVGAGI. The CDR3 runs to 15 residues. V was pared by 6 bases and J by 5 bases, with 19 bases between.